The 29 T cell receptor beta chains below were found in one sample sequenced in a study of shared clonotypes between healthy human individuals. Positively selected for CCR7, the CD45RO-negative cells used as naive CD8 cells excluded terminally differentiated effector memory CD45RA+ cells. Assay used: immunoSEQ multiplex PCR; TCRdb lists only in-frame clones, some missing. This sample has roughly 2 million clones, with approximately 94% found just once. Source material: naive CD8+ T cells sorted from blood. These TCRs come from a young man in good health.

The chain couples TRBV4-1 to TRBJ1-1; no clear D gene. Trimming cost V 0 bases and J 8 bases, with 7 bases left between them. CDR3 size: 12 residues. The germline V gene has CDR1 MGHRA and CDR2 YSYEKL. Written as DNA, the CDR3 is TGCGCCAGCAGCCAAGATCTGTCAGAAGCTTTCTTT. It specifies CASSQDLSEAFF.

This sequence joins TRBV4-1 and TRBJ2-3; D gene unclear. The CDR3 sequence is 15 residues long. Germline loops: CDR1 MGHRA, CDR2 YSYEKL. The V gene lost 2 bases and the J gene lost 4 bases, with 13 bases spanning the gap. The DNA of the CDR3 is TGCGCCAGCAGCCAACGAAGCACTCTATCAGATACGCAGTATTTT. It codes for CASSQRSTLSDTQYF.

The DNA of the CDR3 is TGTGCCACCAGCAAGGAAGGACACACTGAAGCTTTCTTT. Protein product: CATSKEGHTEAFF. The rearrangement uses TRBV15 and TRBJ1-1; D not resolved. The CDR3 covers 13 residues. V lost 4 bases to trimming and J lost 3 bases, with 9 bases between them. Germline CDR1 and CDR2: LNHNV and YYDKDF (reference sequence).

Regarding this clone: The sample carries other DNA sequences with the same CDR3. The chain uses TRBV9 and TRBJ2-7; 10 nucleotides line up with TRBD2. This CDR3 contains 15 residues. V dropped 0 bases and J dropped 4; count of bases not matched to a gene: 4. The V gene's germline CDR1 is SGDLS and CDR2 YYNGEE. The CDR3 reads CASSVASGGGYEQYF. The CDR3 DNA reads TGTGCCAGCAGCGTAGCTAGCGGGGGCGGGTACGAGCAGTACTTC.

The chain uses TRBV5-1 and TRBJ2-7, with 9 positions matching TRBD1. In germline, CDR1 is SGHRS, CDR2 YFSETQ. The CDR3 extends over 14 amino acids. With 4 bases clipped from V and 4 bases from J, the junction kept 6 bases outside the gene matches. The CDR3 reads CASSGTGIRYEQYF. Written as DNA, the CDR3 is TGCGCCAGCAGCGGGACAGGGATCCGGTACGAGCAGTACTTC.

This chain joins TRBV2 and TRBJ2-1, with 9 bases lining up with TRBD2. The CDR3 totals 16 residues. Losses at the gene ends were 4 bases for V and 2 bases for J; bases not matched to a gene: 6. Per the germline V gene, CDR1 is SNHLY and CDR2 is FYNNEI. The CDR3 DNA sequence: TGTGCCAGCAGTGTGACGCCTAGCGGGACCTACAATGAGCAGTTCTTC. It encodes CASSVTPSGTYNEQFF.

The chain employs TRBV28 and TRBJ1-4, with 7 nucleotides matching TRBD1. The length of the CDR3 is 15 residues. V was pared by 2 bases and J by 5 bases, with 5 bases of the junction left unmatched. Looked up from germline, CDR1 is MDHEN and CDR2 is SYDVKM. The CDR3 sequence: CASSLRGQANEKLFF. CDR3 nucleotide sequence: TGTGCCAGCAGTTTAAGAGGACAGGCGAATGAAAAACTGTTTTTT.

V and J are TRBV7-9 and TRBJ2-7; 9 positions agree with TRBD2. Germline values: CDR1 SEHNR, CDR2 FQNEAQ (reference sequence). The CDR3 extends over 18 amino acids. The V gene end was trimmed by 2 bases and the J gene end by 0 bases; junction bases not matched to a gene: 11. The CDR3 nucleotides are TGTGCCAGCAGCTTATGGCCTAGCGGGGTGATCAGCTCCTACGAGCAGTACTTC. It encodes CASSLWPSGVISSYEQYF.

This chain joins TRBV7-2 and TRBJ2-1; D remains unclear. V shed 7 bases and J shed 6 bases, with 19 bases lying between them. Germline V gene lookup returns CDR1 SGHTA and CDR2 FQGNSA. The CDR3 has 15 residues. CDR3 sequence: CASTPDPGRFNEQFF. As DNA, the CDR3 is TGTGCCAGCACCCCGGACCCTGGACGGTTCAATGAGCAGTTCTTC.

This clone occurred once. This rearrangement joins TRBV14 to TRBJ2-1; no clear D gene. The germline V and J ends were trimmed by 5 bases and 0 bases, with 11 bases remaining between them. The CDR3 is made up of 15 amino acids. Germline lookup yields CDR1 SGHDN and CDR2 FVKESK. The CDR3, as DNA: TGTGCCAGCAGCTTGCTGGGCGGCTCCTACAATGAGCAGTTCTTC. Protein product: CASSLLGGSYNEQFF.

V gene TRBV4-1 combines with J gene TRBJ1-6, with TRBD1 identical over 8 bases. Germline lookup yields CDR1 MGHRA and CDR2 YSYEKL. The CDR3 is 15 amino acids. The V gene end was trimmed by 1 base and the J gene end by 7 bases; junction bases not matched to a gene: 3. The CDR3 bases are TGCGCCAGCAGCCAAGCCGGACAGGGAAATTCACCCCTCCACTTT. This translates into CASSQAGQGNSPLHF.

This clone was observed once. CDR3 DNA: TGTGCCAGCAGTGACCTACAAGATACGCAGTATTTT. This sequence encodes CASSDLQDTQYF. This rearrangement joins TRBV6-5 to TRBJ2-3; no definite D call. This CDR3 spans 12 amino acids. Germline V gene sequence: CDR1 MNHEY, CDR2 SVGAGI. V shed 5 bases and J shed 5 bases, with 8 bases lying between them.

The V gene is TRBV27, the J gene TRBJ2-3; D not resolved. CDR1 and CDR2 (germline): MNHEY, SMNVEV (reference sequence). This CDR3 comprises 12 residues. Trimming shortened V by 6 bases and J by 7 bases, and 11 bases separated the two germline ends. CDR3 region: CASRGFLNTQYF. As DNA, the CDR3 is TGTGCCAGCAGGGGATTTTTGAATACGCAGTATTTT.

The DNA for the CDR3 is TGTGCCAGCAGTGAAGAGGAAGCGTTTATGAACACTGAAGCTTTCTTT. This gives the protein CASSEEEAFMNTEAFF. J is TRBJ1-1 and V is TRBV6-1, with D hard to call. With 1 base removed from V and 0 bases from J, the gap between germline ends came to 12 bases. From germline, CDR1 is MNHNS and CDR2 SASEGT. The CDR3 has 16 amino acids.

The chain recombines TRBV10-2 with TRBJ2-1; TRBD2 matches at 11 bases. V was clipped by 10 bases and J by 8 bases; unmatched bases: 7. Per the germline V gene, CDR1 is WSHSY and CDR2 is SAAADI. The CDR3 spans 13 residues. DNA of the CDR3: TGCGCCACCGGACTAGCGGGCGGGGATGAGCAGTTCTTC. Its translation: CATGLAGGDEQFF.

The chain recombines TRBV5-4 with TRBJ2-7; D possibly corresponds to TRBD1 (6 bases). The germline V gene encodes CDR1 SGHNT and CDR2 YYREEE (reference sequence). The CDR3 length is 13 residues. Trimming removed 7 bases at V and 5 bases at J, with 16 bases between. The CDR3 DNA reads TGTGCCAGCTCCGGGACAAGTGATAACGAGCAGTACTTC. Its protein product is CASSGTSDNEQYF. The entire variable domain, with the rest obtained from reference TRBV5-4 and TRBJ2-7, is as follows: ETGVTQSPTHLIKTRGQQVTLRCSSQSGHNTVSWYQQALGQGPQFIFQYYREEENGRGNFPPRFSGLQFPNYSSELNVNALELDDSALYLCASSGTSDNEQYFGPGTRLTVT.

V is TRBV18 and J is TRBJ2-7, with 10 nucleotides matching TRBD2. The ends lost 6 bases at V and 0 bases at J; junction bases unmatched: 14. Looked up from germline, CDR1 is KGHSH and CDR2 is LQKENI. This CDR3 is built from 18 residues. CDR3 sequence: CASSGSGRGLASSYEQYF. CDR3 DNA: TGTGCCAGCTCCGGCTCGGGCAGGGGACTAGCGAGCTCCTACGAGCAGTACTTC. The full variable domain, rest sourced from reference TRBV18 and TRBJ2-7, is NAGVMQNPRHLVRRRGQEARLRCSPMKGHSHVYWYRQLPEEGLKFMVYLQKENIIDESGMPKERFSAEFPKEGPSILRIQQVVRGDSAAYFCASSGSGRGLASSYEQYFGPGTRLTVT.

The V and J genes are TRBV19 and TRBJ2-7, with TRBD1 matching 8 bases. The trim removed 5 bases at V and 1 base at J, leaving 7 bases unmatched. Germline CDR1 reads LNHDA; CDR2 reads SQIVND (reference sequence). The CDR3 loop spans 15 amino acids. The CDR3 DNA is TGTGCCAGTAGTGTGGGACAGGCAAGATCCTACGAGCAGTACTTC. Its protein product is CASSVGQARSYEQYF.

The chain recombines TRBV4-3 with TRBJ2-7; unclear D gene. The CDR3 contains 14 residues. Germline-derived CDR1 and CDR2 are LGHNA and YSLEER. V was trimmed by 1 base and J by 6 bases, leaving 13 bases between them. CDR3 amino acids: CASSQVPGAGEQYF. In DNA form, the CDR3 reads TGCGCCAGCAGCCAAGTTCCAGGTGCTGGCGAGCAGTACTTC.

This sequence joins TRBV7-9 and TRBJ2-5; 10 bases match TRBD2. Trimming took 5 bases from V and 3 from J; bases not matched to a gene: 9. CDR3 length: 16 residues. Germline V CDR1 and CDR2: SEHNR, FQNEAQ (reference sequence). DNA of the CDR3: TGTGCCAGCAGCGCGGCAGCGGGGGGGCAGGAAGAGACCCAGTACTTC. Protein sequence: CASSAAAGGQEETQYF.

Of note for this clone: One end of the junction varies from germline; a read error may be responsible. The rearrangement uses TRBV7-7 and TRBJ1-1; D gene uncertain. The CDR3 totals 13 residues. From germline, CDR1 is SSHAT and CDR2 FNYEAQ (reference sequence). The CDR3 coding sequence is TGTGCTAGCAGCTTAGAGGTGAACACTGAAGCTTTCTTT. Amino acids: CASSLEVNTEAFF.

V gene TRBV13 combines with J gene TRBJ1-6, with unresolved D. This CDR3 is built from 15 residues. V was pared by 0 bases and J by 4 bases, with 7 bases between. The germline gives CDR1 PRHDT, CDR2 FYEKMQ (reference sequence). CDR3 in amino acids: CASSLGVGYNSPLHF. The CDR3 DNA sequence: TGTGCCAGCAGCTTAGGTGTGGGGTATAATTCACCCCTCCACTTT.

The CDR3 DNA is TGTGCCAGCGGTGACACAGGGGAGGGGAACACTGAAGCTTTCTTT. Its translation is CASGDTGEGNTEAFF. The J gene is TRBJ1-1, the V gene TRBV6-6; 7 bases fit TRBD1. This CDR3 has 15 residues. V shed 8 bases and J 1 base; nucleotides not matched to a gene: 10. Germline CDR1 reads MNHNY; CDR2 reads SVGAGI (reference sequence).

This chain joins TRBV27 and TRBJ1-6; D remains ambiguous. The length of the CDR3 is 14 residues. V shed 6 bases and J shed 9 bases, with 15 bases lying between them. Germline V CDR1 and CDR2: MNHEY, SMNVEV (reference sequence). CDR3 in amino acids: CASRYGSSGSPLHF. DNA of the CDR3: TGTGCCAGCAGGTACGGGAGCAGCGGTTCACCCCTCCACTTT.

The genes are TRBV6-1 and TRBJ2-7; TRBD1 matches 7 bases. With 1 base clipped from V and 4 bases from J, the junction kept 7 bases outside the gene matches. CDR3 size: 15 residues. The germline V gene encodes CDR1 MNHNS and CDR2 SASEGT. CDR3 DNA sequence: TGTGCCAGCAGTGAAGGGGTAGGGGGCTTATACGAGCAGTACTTC. This codes for CASSEGVGGLYEQYF.

This rearrangement joins TRBV5-1 to TRBJ2-1, with D perhaps assigned TRBD1 or TRBD2 (6 bases each). Germline V lookup: CDR1 SGHRS, CDR2 YFSETQ. V was trimmed by 4 bases and J by 2 bases, leaving 16 bases between them. CDR3 size: 16 residues. The CDR3 region is CASSLGGNPTYNEQFF. In nucleotides, the CDR3 is TGCGCCAGCAGCCTAGGGGGGAACCCTACCTACAATGAGCAGTTCTTC.

Concerning this clone itself: Other DNA sequences in this sample translate to the same CDR3. The chain combines TRBV28 with TRBJ1-5; D is ambiguous. The CDR3 extends over 12 amino acids. Germline CDR1 MDHEN, CDR2 SYDVKM. Trimming left V 3 bases short and J 4 bases short, with 4 bases between. In DNA form, the CDR3 reads TGTGCCAGCAGTTTCAGGAATCAGCCCCAGCATTTT. Amino acids: CASSFRNQPQHF.

The gene calls are TRBV7-9 and TRBJ1-1; D may be TRBD1 (5 bases). Germline-derived CDR1 and CDR2 are SEHNR and FQNEAQ (reference sequence). The CDR3 runs to 17 residues. The V and J ends lost 5 bases and 5 bases respectively, with 24 bases between them. The CDR3 DNA is TGTGCCAGCAGCCTAGGTTGGGGCGAAGAAGTAAGGACTGAAGCTTTCTTT. Protein: CASSLGWGEEVRTEAFF.

In DNA form, the CDR3 reads TGTGCCAGCAGCGGGGGACCTTCGTCCAGGGGCTATGGCTACACCTTC. It encodes CASSGGPSSRGYGYTF. The V gene is TRBV9, the J gene TRBJ1-2, with D perhaps TRBD1 (6 bases). Trimming stripped 3 bases from V and 4 bases from J, with 19 bases between. Germline values: CDR1 SGDLS, CDR2 YYNGEE. The CDR3 spans 16 residues.